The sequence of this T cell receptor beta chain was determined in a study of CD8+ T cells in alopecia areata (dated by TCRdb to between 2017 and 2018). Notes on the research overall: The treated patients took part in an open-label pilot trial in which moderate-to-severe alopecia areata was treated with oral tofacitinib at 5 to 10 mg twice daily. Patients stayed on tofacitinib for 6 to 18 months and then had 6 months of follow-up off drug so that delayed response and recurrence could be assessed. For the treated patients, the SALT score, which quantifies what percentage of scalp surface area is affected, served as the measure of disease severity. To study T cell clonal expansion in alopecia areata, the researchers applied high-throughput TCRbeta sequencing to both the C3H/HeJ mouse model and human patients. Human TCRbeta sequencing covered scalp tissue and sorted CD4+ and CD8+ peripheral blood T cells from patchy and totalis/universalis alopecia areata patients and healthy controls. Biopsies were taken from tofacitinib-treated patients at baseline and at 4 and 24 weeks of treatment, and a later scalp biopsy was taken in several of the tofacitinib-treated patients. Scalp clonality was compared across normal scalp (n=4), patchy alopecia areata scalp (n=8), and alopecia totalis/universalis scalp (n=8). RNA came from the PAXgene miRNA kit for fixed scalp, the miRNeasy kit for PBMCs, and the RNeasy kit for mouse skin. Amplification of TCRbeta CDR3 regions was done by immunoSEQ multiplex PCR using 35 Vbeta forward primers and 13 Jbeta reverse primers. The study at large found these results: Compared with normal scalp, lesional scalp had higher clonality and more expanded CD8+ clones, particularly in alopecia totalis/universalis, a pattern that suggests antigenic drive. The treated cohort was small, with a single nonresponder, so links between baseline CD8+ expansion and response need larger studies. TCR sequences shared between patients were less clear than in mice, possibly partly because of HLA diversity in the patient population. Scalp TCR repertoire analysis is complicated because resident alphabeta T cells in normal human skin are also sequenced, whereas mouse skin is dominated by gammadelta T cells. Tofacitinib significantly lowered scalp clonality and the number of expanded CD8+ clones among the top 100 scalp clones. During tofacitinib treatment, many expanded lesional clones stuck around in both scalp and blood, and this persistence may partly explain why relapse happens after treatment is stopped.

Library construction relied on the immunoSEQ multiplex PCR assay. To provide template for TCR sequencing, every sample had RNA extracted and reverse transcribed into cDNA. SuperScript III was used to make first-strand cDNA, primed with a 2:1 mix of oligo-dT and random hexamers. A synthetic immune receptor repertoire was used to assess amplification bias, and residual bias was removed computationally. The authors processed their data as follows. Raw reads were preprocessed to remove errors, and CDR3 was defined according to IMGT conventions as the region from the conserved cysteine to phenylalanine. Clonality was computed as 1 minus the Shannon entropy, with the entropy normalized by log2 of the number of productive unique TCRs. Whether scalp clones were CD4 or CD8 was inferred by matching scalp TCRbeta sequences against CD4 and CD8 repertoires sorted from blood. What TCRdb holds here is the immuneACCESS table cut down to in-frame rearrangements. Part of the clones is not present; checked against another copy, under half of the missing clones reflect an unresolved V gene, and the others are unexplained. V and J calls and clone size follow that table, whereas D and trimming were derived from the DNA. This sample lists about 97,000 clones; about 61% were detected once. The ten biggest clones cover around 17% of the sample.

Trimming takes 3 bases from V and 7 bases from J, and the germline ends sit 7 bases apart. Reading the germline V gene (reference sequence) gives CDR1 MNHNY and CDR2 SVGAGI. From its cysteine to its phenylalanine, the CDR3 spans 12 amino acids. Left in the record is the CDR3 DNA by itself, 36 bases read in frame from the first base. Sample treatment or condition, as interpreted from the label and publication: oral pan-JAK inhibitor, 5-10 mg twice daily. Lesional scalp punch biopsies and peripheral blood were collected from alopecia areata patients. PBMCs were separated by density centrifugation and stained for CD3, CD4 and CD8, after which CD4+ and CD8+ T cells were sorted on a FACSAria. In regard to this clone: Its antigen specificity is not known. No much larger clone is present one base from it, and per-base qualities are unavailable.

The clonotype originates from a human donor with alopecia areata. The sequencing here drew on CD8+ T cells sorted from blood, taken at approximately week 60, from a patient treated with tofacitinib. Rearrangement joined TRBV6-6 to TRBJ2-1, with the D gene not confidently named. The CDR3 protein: CASSYDLNEQFF. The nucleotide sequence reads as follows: TGTGCCAGCAGTTATGACCTTAATGAGCAGTTCTTC.